This passage covers 18 T cell receptor beta chains from one sample sequenced in a study of identical twins. TCRdb used MiXCR to reprocess the 5' RACE reads, holding one entry per CDR3 protein. The sample shows 450,000 or so distinct CDR3 sequences, 14% of them seen only once. These data were also reused for a study on yellow fever vaccine responses in identical twins.

The sequenced sample consisted of CD4+ T cells sorted from blood. The receptor set was obtained from a woman aged 18-35 years in good health.

This chain connects TRBV28 to TRBJ1-2; 7 bases align to TRBD1. CDR1 and CDR2 (germline): MDHEN, SYDVKM. The CDR3 totals 17 residues. Trimming removed 6 bases from V and 8 bases from J; junction bases left unmatched: 21. CDR3 loop: CASRPPGTVRLHGGYTF. Here the CDR3 DNA reads TGTGCCAGCAGGCCCCCCGGGACAGTCCGCCTTCATGGGGGCTACACCTTC.

This chain joins TRBV5-5 and TRBJ2-2; D remains ambiguous. Germline-derived CDR1 and CDR2 are SGHKS and YYEKEE (reference sequence). The ends were cut back, 6 bases at V and 8 bases at J, with 11 bases in the middle. The CDR3 consists of 12 residues. The CDR3 region has the DNA TGTGCCAGCACCCCACTGGCTGGGGAGCTGTTTTTT. It encodes CASTPLAGELFF.

There are many counts of this clonotype. V is TRBV29-1 and J is TRBJ2-3; 7 positions match TRBD1. This CDR3 comprises 13 residues. Germline CDR1 is SQVTM and CDR2 is ANQGSEA. V was clipped by 8 bases and J by 4 bases; unmatched bases: 9. The CDR3 loop is CSMRQGGADTQYF. DNA of the CDR3: TGCAGCATGAGACAGGGTGGCGCAGATACGCAGTATTTT.

The sample holds a few counts of this clonotype. The gene calls are TRBV7-8 and TRBJ1-4; D is uncertain. Trimming took 4 bases from V and 8 from J, leaving 11 bases between them. Looked up from germline, CDR1 is SGHVS and CDR2 is FQNEAQ. This CDR3 contains 13 residues. The CDR3 region is CASSSTGREKLFF. CDR3 nucleotides: TGTGCCAGCAGCTCCACCGGTAGGGAAAAACTGTTTTTT.

V usage is TRBV6-2 or TRBV6-3 and J usage is TRBJ2-3; maybe TRBD1 (5 bases). Trimming removed 11 bases at V and 0 bases at J, with 18 bases between. This CDR3 spans 15 amino acids. CDR1 and CDR2 from the germline V gene are MNHEY and SVGEGT. CDR3 bases: TGTGCCGCCAACCGCGGACAAACTAGCACAGATACGCAGTATTTT. Translating gives CAANRGQTSTDTQYF.

This clonotype was observed a few times. V usage is TRBV12-3 or TRBV12-4 and J usage is TRBJ2-1, with TRBD1 identical over 8 bases. This CDR3 is built from 13 residues. With 8 bases clipped from V and 10 bases from J, the junction kept 10 bases outside the gene matches. The CDR3 loop is CASGFRGPGEQFF. The CDR3 coding sequence is TGTGCCAGCGGATTCAGGGGGCCAGGGGAGCAGTTCTTC.

CDR3 DNA: TGTGCCAGCAGTAGGACAAATAGCAATCAGCCCCAGCATTTT. This gives the protein CASSRTNSNQPQHF. The chain combines TRBV2 with TRBJ1-5, with D perhaps TRBD1 (5 bases). The CDR3 covers 14 residues. Germline CDR1 SNHLY, CDR2 FYNNEI. Trimming took off 5 bases at V and 0 bases at J, with 8 bases between the two ends.

This clonotype was seen at least ten times. The chain is built from TRBV5-1 and TRBJ2-5; unclear D gene. Germline V gene data show CDR1 as SGHRS and CDR2 as YFSETQ. The V gene lost 3 bases and the J gene lost 0 bases, with 6 bases spanning the gap. This CDR3 is built from 13 residues. The CDR3 sequence: CASSSDNQETQYF. The CDR3 coding sequence is TGCGCCAGCAGCTCCGATAACCAAGAGACCCAGTACTTC.

V usage is TRBV5-8 and J usage is TRBJ1-5, with D perhaps TRBD1 (5 bases). V lost 3 bases, J lost 4 bases, and 14 bases lay in between. The CDR3 sequence is 15 residues long. Germline lookup yields CDR1 SGHTS and CDR2 YDEGEE. The CDR3 loop is CASSSGWGRNQPQHF. DNA of the CDR3: TGTGCCAGCAGCTCCGGCTGGGGGAGAAATCAGCCCCAGCATTTT. The variable domain in full, with the rest retrieved from reference TRBV5-8 and TRBJ1-5, is EAGVTQSPTHLIKTRGQQATLRCSPISGHTSVYWYQQALGLGLQFLLWYDEGEERNRGNFPPRFSGRQFPNYSSELNVNALELEDSALYLCASSSGWGRNQPQHFGDGTRLSIL.

This chain uses TRBV6-1 with TRBJ2-5; 9 bases fit TRBD2. CDR3 length: 15 amino acids. V trimming: 3 bases; J trimming: 1 base; junction bases outside the gene matches: 3. Germline CDR1 MNHNS, CDR2 SASEGT. The CDR3 nucleotides read TGTGCCAGCAGTGATAGCGGGGGCCCCCAAGAGACCCAGTACTTC. It yields the protein CASSDSGGPQETQYF.

The sample holds a few counts of this clonotype. One end of the junction varies from germline; a read error may be responsible. The chain employs TRBV6-1 and TRBJ2-6, with 9 bases aligning to TRBD1. The CDR3 sequence is 17 residues long. Germline V lookup: CDR1 MNHNS, CDR2 SASEGT. For the CDR3, the DNA is TGTGCCAGCAGTAAAGCCGGGACAGGGACAGGGGCCAACGTCCTGACTTTC. Translation gives CASSKAGTGTGANVLTF.

The V call is TRBV6-5, the J call TRBJ1-1; D perhaps matches TRBD1 (5 bases). The CDR3 covers 11 residues. The V end lost 8 bases, the J end lost 10 bases, and 14 bases lay between the germline ends. Germline V gives CDR1 MNHEY, CDR2 SVGAGI. The CDR3 sequence: CASGSDSGAFF. DNA of the CDR3: TGTGCCAGCGGTAGTGACAGTGGAGCTTTCTTT.

This chain joins TRBV5-1 and TRBJ2-5; no firm D call. The CDR3 covers 15 residues. V dropped 2 bases and J dropped 4 bases, with 15 bases sitting between them. CDR1 SGHRS and CDR2 YFSETQ come from the germline V gene. The chain's CDR3 is CASSFGSPMLETQYF. CDR3 bases: TGCGCCAGCAGCTTCGGCAGCCCTATGTTAGAGACCCAGTACTTC.

In this sample, this clonotype turned up a few times. The gene calls are TRBV15 and TRBJ2-2, with D unresolved. Germline CDR1 is LNHNV and CDR2 is YYDKDF (reference sequence). V shed 0 bases and J shed 5 bases, with 4 bases lying between them. The CDR3 sequence is 13 residues long. CDR3 sequence: CATSREPTGELFF. The CDR3 DNA reads TGTGCCACCAGCAGAGAGCCTACCGGGGAGCTGTTTTTT.

This clonotype was seen a handful of times. The genes are TRBV27 and TRBJ2-2, with D uncertain. The CDR3 sequence is 14 residues long. Trimming removed 2 bases at V and 4 bases at J, with 8 bases between. CDR1 is MNHEY and CDR2 is SMNVEV in the germline V gene (reference sequence). CDR3 sequence reads: CASSLLGGTGELFF. The CDR3 DNA reads TGTGCCAGCAGTTTACTGGGTGGCACCGGGGAGCTGTTTTTT.

J is TRBJ2-2 and V is TRBV6-5; 7 bases line up with TRBD1. Per germline, CDR1 MNHEY and CDR2 SVGAGI. CDR3 length equals 18 residues. J was trimmed by 3 bases and V by 2 bases; bases with no gene match: 12. The CDR3 spells CASSYNEGAHLDTGELFF. DNA for the CDR3: TGTGCCAGCAGTTACAACGAGGGGGCACACCTGGACACCGGGGAGCTGTTTTTT.

There are many counts of this clonotype. The V call is TRBV3-1, the J call TRBJ2-1; D gene unclear. Deletions cut 5 bases from V and 5 bases from J, with 7 bases between. In germline, CDR1 is LGHDT, CDR2 YNNKEL (reference sequence). The CDR3 length is 12 residues. The CDR3 DNA follows: TGTGCCAGCAGCAGAGTTGACAATGAGCAGTTCTTC. It codes for CASSRVDNEQFF.

This sequence joins TRBV5-1 and TRBJ2-1; 11 nucleotides agree with TRBD2. With 3 bases clipped from V and 2 bases from J, the junction kept 7 bases outside the gene matches. CDR3 length: 17 residues. Germline loops: CDR1 SGHRS, CDR2 YFSETQ. Here the CDR3 DNA reads TGCGCCAGCAGCTCTTTAGCGGGAGGGCCCCCCTACAATGAGCAGTTCTTC. Translating gives CASSSLAGGPPYNEQFF.